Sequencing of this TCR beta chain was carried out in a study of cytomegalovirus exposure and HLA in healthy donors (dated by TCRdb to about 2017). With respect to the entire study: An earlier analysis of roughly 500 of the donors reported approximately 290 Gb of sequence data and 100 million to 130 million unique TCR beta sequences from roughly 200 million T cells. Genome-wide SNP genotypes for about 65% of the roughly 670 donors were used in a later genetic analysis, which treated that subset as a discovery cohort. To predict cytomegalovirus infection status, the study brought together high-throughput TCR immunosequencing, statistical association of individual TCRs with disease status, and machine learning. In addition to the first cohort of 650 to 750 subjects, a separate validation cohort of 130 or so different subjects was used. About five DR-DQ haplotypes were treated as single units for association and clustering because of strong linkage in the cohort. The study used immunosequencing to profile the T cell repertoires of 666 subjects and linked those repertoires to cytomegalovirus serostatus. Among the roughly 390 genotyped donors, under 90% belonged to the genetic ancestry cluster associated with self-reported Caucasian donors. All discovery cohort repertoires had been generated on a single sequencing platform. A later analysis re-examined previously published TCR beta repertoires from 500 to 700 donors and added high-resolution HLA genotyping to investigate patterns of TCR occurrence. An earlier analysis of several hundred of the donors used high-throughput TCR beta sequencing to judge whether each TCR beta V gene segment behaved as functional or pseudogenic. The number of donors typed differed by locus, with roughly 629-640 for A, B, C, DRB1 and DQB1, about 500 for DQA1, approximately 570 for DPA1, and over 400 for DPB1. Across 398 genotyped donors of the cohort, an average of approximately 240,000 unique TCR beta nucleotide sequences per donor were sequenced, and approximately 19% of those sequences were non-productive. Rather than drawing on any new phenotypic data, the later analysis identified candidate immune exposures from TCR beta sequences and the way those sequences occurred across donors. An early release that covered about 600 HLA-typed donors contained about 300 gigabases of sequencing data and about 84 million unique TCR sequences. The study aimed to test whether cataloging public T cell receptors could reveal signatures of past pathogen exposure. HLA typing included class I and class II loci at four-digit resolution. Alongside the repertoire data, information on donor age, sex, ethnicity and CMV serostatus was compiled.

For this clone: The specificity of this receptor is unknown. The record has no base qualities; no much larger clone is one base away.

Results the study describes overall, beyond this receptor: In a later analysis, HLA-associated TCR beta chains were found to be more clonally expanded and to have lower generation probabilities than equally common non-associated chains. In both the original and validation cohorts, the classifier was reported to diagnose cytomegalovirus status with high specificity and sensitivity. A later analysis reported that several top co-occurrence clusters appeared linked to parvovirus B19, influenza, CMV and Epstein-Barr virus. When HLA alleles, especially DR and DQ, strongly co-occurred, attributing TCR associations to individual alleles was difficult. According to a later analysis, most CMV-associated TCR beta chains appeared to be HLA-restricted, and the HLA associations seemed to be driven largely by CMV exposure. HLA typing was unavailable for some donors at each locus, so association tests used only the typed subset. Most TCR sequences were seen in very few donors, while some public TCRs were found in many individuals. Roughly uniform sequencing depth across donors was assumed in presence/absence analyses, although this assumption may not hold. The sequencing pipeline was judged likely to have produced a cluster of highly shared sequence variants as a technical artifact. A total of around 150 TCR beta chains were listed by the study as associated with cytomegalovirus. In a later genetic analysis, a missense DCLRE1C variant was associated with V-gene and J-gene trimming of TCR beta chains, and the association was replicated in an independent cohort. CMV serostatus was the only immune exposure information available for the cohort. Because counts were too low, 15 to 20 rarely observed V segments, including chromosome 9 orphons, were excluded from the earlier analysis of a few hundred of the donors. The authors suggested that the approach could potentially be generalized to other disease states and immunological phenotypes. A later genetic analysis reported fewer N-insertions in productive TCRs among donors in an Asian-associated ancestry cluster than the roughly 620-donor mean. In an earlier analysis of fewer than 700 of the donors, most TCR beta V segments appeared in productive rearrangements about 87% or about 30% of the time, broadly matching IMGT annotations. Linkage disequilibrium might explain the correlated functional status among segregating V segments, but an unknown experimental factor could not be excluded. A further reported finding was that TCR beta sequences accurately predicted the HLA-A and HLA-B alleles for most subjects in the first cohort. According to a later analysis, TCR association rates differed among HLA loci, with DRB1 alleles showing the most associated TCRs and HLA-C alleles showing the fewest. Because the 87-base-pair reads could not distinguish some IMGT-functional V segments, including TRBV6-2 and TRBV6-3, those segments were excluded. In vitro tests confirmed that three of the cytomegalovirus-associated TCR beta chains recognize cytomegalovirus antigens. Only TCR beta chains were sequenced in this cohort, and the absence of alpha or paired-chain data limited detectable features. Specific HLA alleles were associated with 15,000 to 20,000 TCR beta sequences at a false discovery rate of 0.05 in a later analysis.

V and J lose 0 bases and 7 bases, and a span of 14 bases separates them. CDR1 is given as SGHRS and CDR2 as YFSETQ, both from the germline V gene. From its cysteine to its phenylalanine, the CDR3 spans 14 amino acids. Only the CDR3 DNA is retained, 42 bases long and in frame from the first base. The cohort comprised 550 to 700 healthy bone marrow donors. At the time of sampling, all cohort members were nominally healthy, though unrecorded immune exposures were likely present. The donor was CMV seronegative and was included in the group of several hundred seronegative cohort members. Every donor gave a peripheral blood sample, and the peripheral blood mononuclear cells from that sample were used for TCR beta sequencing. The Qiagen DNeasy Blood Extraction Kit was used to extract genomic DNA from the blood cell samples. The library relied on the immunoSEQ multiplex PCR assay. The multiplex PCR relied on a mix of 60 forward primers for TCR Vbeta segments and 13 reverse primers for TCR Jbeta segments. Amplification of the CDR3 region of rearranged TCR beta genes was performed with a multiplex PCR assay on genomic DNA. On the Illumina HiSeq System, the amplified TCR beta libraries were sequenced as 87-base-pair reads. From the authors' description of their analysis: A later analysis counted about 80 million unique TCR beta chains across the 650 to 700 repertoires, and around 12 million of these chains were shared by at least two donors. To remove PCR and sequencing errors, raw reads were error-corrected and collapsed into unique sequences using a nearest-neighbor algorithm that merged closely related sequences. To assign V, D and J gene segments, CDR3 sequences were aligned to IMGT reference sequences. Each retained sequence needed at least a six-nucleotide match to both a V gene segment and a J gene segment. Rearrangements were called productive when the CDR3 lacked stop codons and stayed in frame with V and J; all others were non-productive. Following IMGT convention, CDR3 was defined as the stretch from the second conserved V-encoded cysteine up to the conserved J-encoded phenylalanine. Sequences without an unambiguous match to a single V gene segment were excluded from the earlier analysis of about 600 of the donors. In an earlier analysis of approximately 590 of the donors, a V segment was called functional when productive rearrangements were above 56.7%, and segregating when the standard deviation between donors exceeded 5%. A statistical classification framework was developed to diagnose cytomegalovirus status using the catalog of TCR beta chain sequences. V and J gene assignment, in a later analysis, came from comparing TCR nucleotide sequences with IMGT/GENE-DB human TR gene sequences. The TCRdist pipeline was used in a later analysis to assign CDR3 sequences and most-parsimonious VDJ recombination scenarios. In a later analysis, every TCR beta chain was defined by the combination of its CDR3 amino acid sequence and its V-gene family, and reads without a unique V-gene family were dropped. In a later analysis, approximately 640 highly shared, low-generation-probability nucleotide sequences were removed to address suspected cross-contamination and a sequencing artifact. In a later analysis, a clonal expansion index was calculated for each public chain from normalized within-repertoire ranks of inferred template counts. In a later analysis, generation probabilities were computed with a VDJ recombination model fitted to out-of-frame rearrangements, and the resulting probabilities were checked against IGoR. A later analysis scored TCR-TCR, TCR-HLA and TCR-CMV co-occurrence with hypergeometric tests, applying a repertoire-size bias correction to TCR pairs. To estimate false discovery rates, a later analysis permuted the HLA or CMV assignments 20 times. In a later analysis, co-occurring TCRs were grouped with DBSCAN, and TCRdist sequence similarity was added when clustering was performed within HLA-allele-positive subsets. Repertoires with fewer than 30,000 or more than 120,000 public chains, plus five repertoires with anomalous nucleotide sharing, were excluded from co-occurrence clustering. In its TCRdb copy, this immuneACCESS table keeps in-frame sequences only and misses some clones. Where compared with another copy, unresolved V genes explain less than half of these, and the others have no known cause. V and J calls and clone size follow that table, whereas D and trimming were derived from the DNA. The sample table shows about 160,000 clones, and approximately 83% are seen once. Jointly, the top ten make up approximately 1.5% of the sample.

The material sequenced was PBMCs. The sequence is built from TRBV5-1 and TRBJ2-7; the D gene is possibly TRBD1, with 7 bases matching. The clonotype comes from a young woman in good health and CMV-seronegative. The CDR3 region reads CASSLVKGAGEQYF. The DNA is TGCGCCAGCAGCTTGGTAAAGGGGGCGGGGGAGCAGTACTTC.